The rows below give T cell receptor beta chains drawn from one sample of a study of spatial heterogeneity in lung cancer. TCRdb reprocessed the 5' RACE reads via MiXCR and lists one record per CDR3 protein. The sample carries 95,000 to 130,000 distinct CDR3 sequences, approximately 12% recorded once. The starting material was PBMCs, obtained at follow-up. The receptors were gathered from a male donor with early-stage non-small cell lung cancer. Each CDR3 is given with its conserved first and last residue. Each record gives: V gene, J gene, D gene, clone size, CDR3 DNA, CDR3 protein. D genes are given only for firm matches. A clone size is listed for some rows: how often the clone was seen (once, few, many), or a class if it is expanded.

V: TRBV3-1; J: TRBJ1-6; D: -; size: few; DNA: TGTGCCAGCAGCCAAGACAGGGTGAATTCACCCCTCCACTTT; CDR3: CASSQDRVNSPLHF
V: TRBV20-1; J: TRBJ1-2; D: TRBD1; size: -; DNA: TGCAGTGCTAGCAGGGACAGGGGAACCTATGGCTACACCTTC; CDR3: CSASRDRGTYGYTF
V: TRBV4-2; J: TRBJ2-7; D: TRBD2; size: few; DNA: TGTGCCAGCAGCCAAGGTGCTAGCGGGGGTTACGAGCAGTACTTC; CDR3: CASSQGASGGYEQYF
V: TRBV20-1; J: TRBJ2-3; D: -; size: -; DNA: TGCAGTGCTAGAGATTATTTGAGGGTGAGGACAGATACGCAGTATTTT; CDR3: CSARDYLRVRTDTQYF
V: TRBV5-1; J: TRBJ1-2; D: TRBD1; size: many; DNA: TGCGCCAGCAGTACAGGGGACTATGGCTACACCTTC; CDR3: CASSTGDYGYTF
V: TRBV5-1; J: TRBJ2-1; D: -; size: many; DNA: TGCGCCAGCAGCTTGGTCGCTGTTGACTCCTACAATGAGCAGTTCTTC; CDR3: CASSLVAVDSYNEQFF
V: TRBV9; J: TRBJ2-2; D: TRBD2; size: few; DNA: TGTGCCAGCAGCACCCGAACGGGACTAACGAACACCGGGGAGCTGTTTTTT; CDR3: CASSTRTGLTNTGELFF
V: TRBV10-3; J: TRBJ1-5; D: -; size: -; DNA: TGTGCCATCAGTGAGTTGGGGGGGAGCAATCAGCCCCAGCATTTT; CDR3: CAISELGGSNQPQHF
V: TRBV11-2; J: TRBJ2-2; D: -; size: -; DNA: TGTGCCAGCAGCTCCGGGCCGGGCACCGGGGAGCTGTTTTTT; CDR3: CASSSGPGTGELFF
V: TRBV29-1; J: TRBJ2-7; D: -; size: many; DNA: TGCAGCGTCGGTCGGGTAGGGGGCGAGCAGTACTTC; CDR3: CSVGRVGGEQYF
V: TRBV10-3; J: TRBJ1-2; D: TRBD1; size: many; DNA: TGTGCCATCCAGACAGGGAGGGGCTATGGCTACACCTTC; CDR3: CAIQTGRGYGYTF
V: TRBV27; J: TRBJ2-5; D: -; size: -; DNA: TGTGCCAGCAGTCCAGAGGGGGGGGAAGAGACCCAGTACTTC; CDR3: CASSPEGGEETQYF
V: TRBV3-1; J: TRBJ1-6; D: -; size: -; DNA: TGTGCCAGCAGCCCAAAGGAGTCGGTGAGAAATTCACCCCTCCACTTT; CDR3: CASSPKESVRNSPLHF
V: TRBV10-3; J: TRBJ2-3; D: -; size: few; DNA: TGTGCCATCAGCGGGGACGGGTCAGATACGCAGTATTTT; CDR3: CAISGDGSDTQYF
V: TRBV24-1; J: TRBJ2-3; D: -; size: -; DNA: TGTGCCACCAGTGACTCAAGGGGGGCTGGTACGCAGTATTTT; CDR3: CATSDSRGAGTQYF
V: TRBV6-2/TRBV6-3; J: TRBJ1-3; D: -; size: few; DNA: TGTGCCAGCAGCCGGGACTATAGAAACACCATATATTTT; CDR3: CASSRDYRNTIYF
V: TRBV20-1; J: TRBJ1-5; D: -; size: -; DNA: TGCAGTGCTAGAGACCCAGGGGCTTCAGATCAGCCCCAGCATTTT; CDR3: CSARDPGASDQPQHF
V: TRBV7-2; J: TRBJ2-5; D: -; size: -; DNA: TGTGCCAGCAGAAAGCAAGAGACCCAGTACTTC; CDR3: CASRKQETQYF
V: TRBV20-1; J: TRBJ2-3; D: -; size: -; DNA: TGCAGTGCTAGAGATATAACGACAGGATTAAGGGATACGCAGTATTTT; CDR3: CSARDITTGLRDTQYF
V: TRBV7-2; J: TRBJ1-6; D: TRBD1; size: -; DNA: TGTGCCAGCAGTTCCGGACAGGCGCTCAATTCACCCCTCCACTTT; CDR3: CASSSGQALNSPLHF
V: TRBV6-2/TRBV6-3; J: TRBJ1-2; D: TRBD1; size: many; DNA: TGTGCCAGCAGCTCCGGGACAGTCTATGGCTACACCTTC; CDR3: CASSSGTVYGYTF
V: TRBV20-1; J: TRBJ2-5; D: -; size: -; DNA: TGCAGTGCTTACGCGAGATGGGGCACGGAGACCCAGTACTTC; CDR3: CSAYARWGTETQYF
V: TRBV7-2; J: TRBJ2-5; D: TRBD1; size: few; DNA: TGTGCCAGCAGCCAATTGGACAGGGCGAAAGAGACCCAGTACTTC; CDR3: CASSQLDRAKETQYF
V: TRBV7-8; J: TRBJ1-5; D: -; size: many; DNA: TGTGCCAGCAGCTCCCGTGGGGCAGGGCCCAATCAGCCCCAGCATTTT; CDR3: CASSSRGAGPNQPQHF
V: TRBV7-6; J: TRBJ2-1; D: -; size: many; DNA: TGTGCCAGCAGCTTAGTTGGCACCTACAATGAGCAGTTCTTC; CDR3: CASSLVGTYNEQFF
V: TRBV24-1; J: TRBJ2-5; D: -; size: many; DNA: TGTGCCACCAGTGATGGGGGGCGGGCAGAAGAGACCCAGTACTTC; CDR3: CATSDGGRAEETQYF
V: TRBV7-2; J: TRBJ2-7; D: -; size: many; DNA: TGTGCCAGCAGCTTAGGGGGCCGGTCCTACGAGCAGTACTTC; CDR3: CASSLGGRSYEQYF
V: TRBV5-1; J: TRBJ2-5; D: TRBD1; size: few; DNA: TGCGCCAGCAGCCCCGACAGGGGGCCCTCGGAAGAGACCCAGTACTTC; CDR3: CASSPDRGPSEETQYF
V: TRBV7-3; J: TRBJ2-3; D: -; size: -; DNA: TGTGCCAGCAGTACGACCGGGGTCACAGATACGCAGTATTTT; CDR3: CASSTTGVTDTQYF
V: TRBV6-2/TRBV6-3; J: TRBJ2-2; D: TRBD2; size: -; DNA: TGTGCCAGCATCCTAGCGGGGGCGAACACCGGGGAGCTGTTTTTT; CDR3: CASILAGANTGELFF
V: TRBV18; J: TRBJ1-1; D: -; size: large; DNA: TGTGCCAGCTCTCCACAGGGAGGCACTGAAGCTTTCTTT; CDR3: CASSPQGGTEAFF
V: TRBV10-3; J: TRBJ2-7; D: -; size: many; DNA: TGTGCCATCAGTGTCGATGAGGCCGAGCAGTACTTC; CDR3: CAISVDEAEQYF
V: TRBV6-2/TRBV6-3; J: TRBJ1-5; D: -; size: few; DNA: TGTGCCAGCAGTTTGGTCCAAGGAGAGAGGGGGCCCCAGCATTTT; CDR3: CASSLVQGERGPQHF
V: TRBV7-2; J: TRBJ2-5; D: -; size: many; DNA: TGTGCCAGCAGCCCCACGGGGCGGAGAGCTGAGACCCAGTACTTC; CDR3: CASSPTGRRAETQYF
V: TRBV5-1; J: TRBJ2-2; D: -; size: many; DNA: TGCGCCAGCAGCGCAACCGGGGAGCTGTTTTTT; CDR3: CASSATGELFF
V: TRBV19; J: TRBJ2-3; D: TRBD1; size: -; DNA: TGTGCCAGTAGTATGAGGACAGGGGGCGCGGGGACAGATACGCAGTATTTT; CDR3: CASSMRTGGAGTDTQYF
V: TRBV12-3/TRBV12-4; J: TRBJ1-5; D: TRBD1; size: -; DNA: TGTGCCACCCGGGGACAGGGTCTTGGGCCCCAGCATTTT; CDR3: CATRGQGLGPQHF
V: TRBV5-4; J: TRBJ2-7; D: -; size: -; DNA: TGTGCCAGCAGCCCTCCTGGGCCTAAAGCGTTTTACGAGCAGTACTTC; CDR3: CASSPPGPKAFYEQYF